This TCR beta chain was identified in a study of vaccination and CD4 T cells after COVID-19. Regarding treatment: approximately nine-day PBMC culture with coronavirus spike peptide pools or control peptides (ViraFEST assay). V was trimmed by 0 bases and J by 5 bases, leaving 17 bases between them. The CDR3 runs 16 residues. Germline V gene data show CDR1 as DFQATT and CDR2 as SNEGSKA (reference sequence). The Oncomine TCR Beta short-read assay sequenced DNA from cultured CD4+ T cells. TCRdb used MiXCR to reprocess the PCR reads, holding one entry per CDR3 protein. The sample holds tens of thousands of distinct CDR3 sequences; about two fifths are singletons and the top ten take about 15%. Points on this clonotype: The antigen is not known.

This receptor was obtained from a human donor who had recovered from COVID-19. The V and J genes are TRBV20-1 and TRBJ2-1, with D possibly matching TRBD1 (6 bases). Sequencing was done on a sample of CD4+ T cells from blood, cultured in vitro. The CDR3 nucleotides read TGCAGTGCTAGAGACACTATGGGGGCAGGGGACAATGAGCAGTTCTTC. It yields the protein CSARDTMGAGDNEQFF.